This T cell receptor (beta chain) derives from a study of T cells expressing NK-cell markers. Study-wide context: Seropositivity for HCMV was found in most of the eight sequenced donors, with one seronegative.

After re-calling the 5' RACE reads, TCRdb lists one entry per CDR3 protein, DNA absent. The table counts roughly 160,000 distinct CDR3 sequences; roughly a fifth lies in the top ten. Germline V gene lookup returns CDR1 DFQATT and CDR2 SNEGSKA (reference sequence). CDR3 length equals 16 residues. The sample taken for sequencing was blood T cells: a sorted CD56 or NKG2C T cell subset, CD4+ or CD8+ T cells, or bulk PBMC T cells (not recorded which). This sequence was found in a man aged 18-75 years in good health. The chain combines TRBV20-1 with TRBJ1-1; TCRdb lists TRBD1, though no DNA is available to test this call. This CDR3 is CSAISTGPGSPAEAFF.